Following are 14 T cell receptor beta chains from one sample sequenced in a study of graft-versus-host responses after intestinal transplantation. The table came from immunoSEQ multiplex PCR; TCRdb's copy has only in-frame clones and leaves some out. Of about 97,000 clones listed, roughly nine tenths are singletons. Their antigen targets remain unknown. The sequences come from unstimulated CD4+ T cells sorted from spleen or lymph node cells, collected before transplant. Receptors were obtained from a human donor who was the organ donor for an intestinal transplant.

V gene TRBV6-5 combines with J gene TRBJ2-1; D possibly corresponds to TRBD2 (5 bases). This CDR3 has 14 residues. The V end was cut by 6 bases, the J end by 4 bases, with 13 bases between. CDR1 MNHEY and CDR2 SVGAGI come from the germline V gene. The chain's CDR3 is CASRLLGQYNEQFF. The CDR3 nucleotides read TGTGCCAGCAGACTACTAGGTCAATACAATGAGCAGTTCTTC.

This rearrangement joins TRBV18 to TRBJ2-7; D unresolved. Per germline, CDR1 KGHSH and CDR2 LQKENI. This CDR3 region has 12 residues. Trimming took off 2 bases at V and 4 bases at J, with 6 bases between the two ends. In DNA, the CDR3 is TGTGCCAGCTCACCATACGAGTACGAGCAGTACTTC. Residues: CASSPYEYEQYF.

The chain has TRBV4-2 and TRBJ1-2; D is unclear. This CDR3 contains 14 residues. Germline-derived CDR1 and CDR2 are LGHNA and YNFKEQ. V was shortened by 0 bases and J by 6 bases, with 11 bases between the two germline ends. The CDR3, as DNA: TGTGCCAGCAGCCAAGACCGGAGAGAGGATGGCTACACCTTC. It translates to CASSQDRREDGYTF.

CDR3 nucleotide sequence: TGTGCCAGTAGTATAGACAGGGGGGACATTCAGTACTTC. Translation gives CASSIDRGDIQYF. The V call is TRBV19, the J call TRBJ2-4; tentatively, D is TRBD1 (7 bases). Deletions cut 0 bases from V and 8 bases from J, with 8 bases between. Germline CDR1 is LNHDA and CDR2 is SQIVND (reference sequence). This CDR3 is built from 13 residues.

V usage is TRBV30 and J usage is TRBJ2-3; a weak D match, TRBD2 (5 bases). In germline, CDR1 is GTSNPN, CDR2 SVGIG (reference sequence). CDR3 length equals 11 residues. V was shortened by 4 bases and J by 4 bases, with 6 bases between the two germline ends. The CDR3 coding sequence is TGTGCCTGGATGCGGGCAGATACGCAGTATTTT. It translates to CAWMRADTQYF.

A single count supports this clone. The rearrangement links TRBV7-3 to TRBJ2-2; the match to TRBD2 covers 11 bases. V lost 4 bases and J lost 6; bases outside the gene matches: 4. Germline loops: CDR1 SGHTA, CDR2 FQGTGA. The CDR3 is 15 residues long. As DNA, the CDR3 is TGTGCCAGCAGCTCGTTAGCGGGGGGGCCCGGGGAGCTGTTTTTT. Translation gives CASSSLAGGPGELFF.

The genes are TRBV10-3 and TRBJ1-1; D call uncertain. V was trimmed by 2 bases and J by 1 base, leaving 14 bases between them. The CDR3 is 16 amino acids. CDR1 and CDR2 (germline): ENHRY, SYGVKD. The CDR3 reads CAISERERQSNTEAFF. CDR3 bases: TGTGCCATCAGTGAGAGGGAGAGACAATCGAACACTGAAGCTTTCTTT.

This clone was seen a handful of times. The gene calls are TRBV5-4 and TRBJ2-4; D is ambiguous. Germline V CDR1 and CDR2: SGHNT, YYREEE (reference sequence). The CDR3 covers 13 residues. The V and J ends lost 0 bases and 6 bases respectively, with 7 bases between them. The CDR3, as DNA: TGTGCCAGCAGCTTGGACGGAGTAAACATTCAGTACTTC. Protein: CASSLDGVNIQYF.

The V and J genes are TRBV19 and TRBJ2-1; D perhaps matches TRBD1 (7 bases). V lost 7 bases, J lost 4 bases, and 20 bases lay in between. CDR1 and CDR2 (germline): LNHDA, SQIVND (reference sequence). This CDR3 spans 16 amino acids. CDR3 residues: CASMRVWGDSYNEQFF. In DNA, the CDR3 is TGTGCCAGTATGCGTGTCTGGGGGGACAGTTACAATGAGCAGTTCTTC.

The chain joins TRBV19 to TRBJ2-5, with a tentative D call TRBD2 (5 bases). V was pared by 5 bases and J by 3 bases, with 10 bases between. Germline V CDR1 and CDR2: LNHDA, SQIVND (reference sequence). The CDR3 is 13 amino acids. The CDR3 protein is CASSVGLEETQYF. CDR3 bases: TGTGCCAGTAGTGTCGGACTGGAAGAGACCCAGTACTTC.

The genes are TRBV7-3 and TRBJ2-1; D may be TRBD1 (5 bases). Trimming left V 2 bases short and J 5 bases short, with 13 bases between. CDR1 and CDR2 from the germline V gene are SGHTA and FQGTGA. The CDR3 spans 15 residues. Here the CDR3 DNA reads TGTGCCAGCAGCTTATTGCGGACAACAAACAATGAGCAGTTCTTC. Translation: CASSLLRTTNNEQFF.

This chain connects TRBV5-1 to TRBJ2-1; 8 bases map to TRBD2. The CDR3 runs to 14 residues. Trimming removed 2 bases from V and 9 bases from J; junction bases left unmatched: 7. Germline assignment: CDR1 SGHRS and CDR2 YFSETQ. The CDR3 here is CASSFKRGGGEQFF. CDR3 nucleotides: TGCGCCAGCAGCTTTAAACGGGGGGGCGGTGAGCAGTTCTTC. Complete variable domain (other parts from reference TRBV5-1 and TRBJ2-1): KAGVTQTPRYLIKTRGQQVTLSCSPISGHRSVSWYQQTPGQGLQFLFEYFSETQRNKGNFPGRFSGRQFSNSRSEMNVSTLELGDSALYLCASSFKRGGGEQFFGPGTRLTVL.

Note on this clone: Germline is not matched at one junction end, which may reflect a read error. The sample contains more than one DNA sequence encoding this CDR3. This chain uses TRBV2 with TRBJ2-2, with 8 bases fitting TRBD2. This CDR3 has 15 amino acids. Germline V gene lookup returns CDR1 SNHLY and CDR2 FYNNEI. CDR3 amino acids: CASRETGGPDGELFF. Here the CDR3 DNA reads TGCGCCAGCAGAGAGACGGGGGGGCCAGACGGGGAGCTGTTTTTT.

This rearrangement joins TRBV4-2 to TRBJ2-1; 10 bases line up with TRBD2. This CDR3 has 16 residues. Germline values: CDR1 LGHNA, CDR2 YNFKEQ. J gave up 4 bases and V 6 bases, and 9 bases lay outside the gene matches. CDR3 amino acids: CASRPTGTSAYNEQFF. The CDR3 coding sequence is TGTGCCAGCAGGCCTACCGGGACTAGCGCATACAATGAGCAGTTCTTC.